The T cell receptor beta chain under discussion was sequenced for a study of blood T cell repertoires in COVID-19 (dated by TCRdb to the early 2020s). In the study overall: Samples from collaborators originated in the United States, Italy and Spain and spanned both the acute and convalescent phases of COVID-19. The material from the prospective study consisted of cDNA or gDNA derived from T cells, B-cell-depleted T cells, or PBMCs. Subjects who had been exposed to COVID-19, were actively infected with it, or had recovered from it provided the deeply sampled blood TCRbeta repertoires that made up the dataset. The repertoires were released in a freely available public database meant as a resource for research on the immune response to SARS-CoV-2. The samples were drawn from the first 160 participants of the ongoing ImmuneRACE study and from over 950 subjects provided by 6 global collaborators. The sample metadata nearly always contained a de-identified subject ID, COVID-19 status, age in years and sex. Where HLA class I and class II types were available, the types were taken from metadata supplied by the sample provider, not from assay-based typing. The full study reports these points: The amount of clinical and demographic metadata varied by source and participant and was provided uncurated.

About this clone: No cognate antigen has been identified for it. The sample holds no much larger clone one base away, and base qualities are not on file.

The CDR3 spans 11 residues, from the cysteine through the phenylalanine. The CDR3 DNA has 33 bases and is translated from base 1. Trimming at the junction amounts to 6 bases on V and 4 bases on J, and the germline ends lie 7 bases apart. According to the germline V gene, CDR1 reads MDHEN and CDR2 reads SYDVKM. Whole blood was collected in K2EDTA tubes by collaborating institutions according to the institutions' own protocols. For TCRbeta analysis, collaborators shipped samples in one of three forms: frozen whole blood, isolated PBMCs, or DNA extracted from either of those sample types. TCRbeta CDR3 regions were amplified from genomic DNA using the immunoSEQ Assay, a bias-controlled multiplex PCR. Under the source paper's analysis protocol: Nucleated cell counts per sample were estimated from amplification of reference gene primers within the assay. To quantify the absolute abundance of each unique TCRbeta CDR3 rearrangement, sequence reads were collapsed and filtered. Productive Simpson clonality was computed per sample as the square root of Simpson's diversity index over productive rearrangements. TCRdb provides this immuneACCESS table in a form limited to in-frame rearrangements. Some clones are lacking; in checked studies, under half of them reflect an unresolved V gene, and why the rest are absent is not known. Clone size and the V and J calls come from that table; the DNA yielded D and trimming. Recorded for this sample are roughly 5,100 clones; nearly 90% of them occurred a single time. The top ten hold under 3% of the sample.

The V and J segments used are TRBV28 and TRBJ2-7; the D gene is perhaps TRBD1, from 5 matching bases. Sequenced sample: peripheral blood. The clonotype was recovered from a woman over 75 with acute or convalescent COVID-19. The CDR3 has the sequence CASRTAYEQYF. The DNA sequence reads TGTGCCAGCAGGACAGCGTACGAGCAGTACTTC. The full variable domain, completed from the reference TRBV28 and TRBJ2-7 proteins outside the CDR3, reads DVKVTQSSRYLVKRTGEKVFLECVQDMDHENMFWYRQDPGLGLRLIYFSYDVKMKEKGDIPEGYSVSREKKERFSLILESASTNQTSMYLCASRTAYEQYFGPGTRLTVT.